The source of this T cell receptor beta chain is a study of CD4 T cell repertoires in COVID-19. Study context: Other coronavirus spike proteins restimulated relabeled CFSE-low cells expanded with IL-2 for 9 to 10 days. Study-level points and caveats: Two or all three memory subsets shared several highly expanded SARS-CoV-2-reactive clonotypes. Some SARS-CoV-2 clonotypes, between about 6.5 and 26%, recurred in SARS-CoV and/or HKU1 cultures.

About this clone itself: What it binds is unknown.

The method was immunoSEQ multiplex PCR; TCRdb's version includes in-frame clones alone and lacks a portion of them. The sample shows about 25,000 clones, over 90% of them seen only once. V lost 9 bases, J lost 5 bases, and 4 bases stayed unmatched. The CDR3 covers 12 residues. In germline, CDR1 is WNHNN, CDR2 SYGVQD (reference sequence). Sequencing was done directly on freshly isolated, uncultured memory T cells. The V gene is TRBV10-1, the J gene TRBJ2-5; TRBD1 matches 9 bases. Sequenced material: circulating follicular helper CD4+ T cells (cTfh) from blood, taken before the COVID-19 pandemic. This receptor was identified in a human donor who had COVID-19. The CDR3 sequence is CARGTGRETQYF. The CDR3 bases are TGCGCCAGGGGGACAGGGAGGGAGACCCAGTACTTC.